The present T cell receptor (beta chain) was sequenced within a study of cytomegalovirus exposure and HLA in healthy donors. Regarding the study as a whole: Rare TCR sequences predominated, though certain public TCRs were found in many donors. Roughly 170 TCR beta chains were listed as cytomegalovirus-associated.

TCRdb's copy holds only in-frame clones and misses some; the assay was immunoSEQ multiplex PCR. The sample lists tens of thousands of clones, approximately 88% occurring once. The study drew the donors from its approximately 130-subject validation cohort, separate from the roughly 670-subject first cohort. As to this clone: The antigen is not known.

The source of this sequence is a woman younger than 45 in good health and CMV-seronegative. The specimen was PBMCs.

CDR3 DNA: TGTGCCAGCAGCCCAACCCACCCCCTAGACAGGGAACATGGCTACACCTTC. Protein product: CASSPTHPLDREHGYTF. V is TRBV13 and J is TRBJ1-2; 7 bases are a match to TRBD1. V shed 5 bases, J shed 6 bases, and the junction held 18 bases outside the gene matches. There are 17 residues in the CDR3. CDR1 and CDR2 from the germline V gene are PRHDT and FYEKMQ (reference sequence).